These 32 T cell receptor beta chains originate from one sample sequenced in a study of T cells in Graves' hyperthyroidism and ophthalmopathy. Amplification of TCR beta CDR3 regions was performed using RNA transcripts as template. The study used the HTBI primer set for a first-round RT-PCR of the TCR CDR3. A single record per CDR3 protein comes from TCRdb applying MiXCR to the multiplex PCR reads. The sample shows approximately 640,000 distinct CDR3 sequences, 15% to 20% of them seen only once. Sequencing used blood. The origin of the receptors is a man aged 50-59 years with Graves' hyperthyroidism.

This clonotype turned up a few times. The rearrangement uses TRBV25-1 and TRBJ2-5; either TRBD1 or TRBD2 may supply D (5 bases each). V lost 2 bases to trimming and J lost 5 bases, with 21 bases between them. Germline V gene lookup returns CDR1 MGHDK and CDR2 SYGVNS. CDR3 length: 17 residues. The CDR3 here is CASSEGLGGLRGETQYF. CDR3 coding DNA: TGTGCCAGCAGTGAAGGGCTAGGCGGGCTCCGGGGCGAGACCCAGTACTTC. Variable domain in full (rest from reference TRBV25-1 and TRBJ2-5): EADIYQTPRYLVIGTGKKITLECSQTMGHDKMYWYQQDPGMELHLIHYSYGVNSTEKGDLSSESTVSRIRTEHFPLTLESARPSHTSQYLCASSEGLGGLRGETQYFGPGTRLLVL.

This clonotype was recorded many times. The chain recombines TRBV12-3 or TRBV12-4 with TRBJ1-5; 7 bases align to TRBD1. V shed 2 bases, J shed 9 bases, and the junction held 10 bases outside the gene matches. The CDR3 consists of 15 residues. The chain's CDR3 is CASSLQEGGQRPQHF. CDR3 in DNA: TGTGCCAGCAGTTTACAGGAAGGGGGCCAGAGGCCCCAGCATTTT.

Many counts were recorded for this clonotype. V is TRBV6-1 and J is TRBJ2-1, with 11 bases lining up with TRBD2. V shed 4 bases and J 2 bases; nucleotides not matched to a gene: 4. Germline assignment: CDR1 MNHNS and CDR2 SASEGT. There are 16 residues in the CDR3. The DNA of the CDR3 is TGTGCCAGCAGTGGGATTAGCGGGAGGGCCTACAATGAGCAGTTCTTC. Protein product: CASSGISGRAYNEQFF.

The genes are TRBV6-2 or TRBV6-3 and TRBJ1-2; tentatively, D is TRBD1 (5 bases). The CDR3 spans 14 residues. Trimming pared 0 bases from V and 7 bases from J, leaving 12 bases between. Looked up from germline, CDR1 is MNHEY and CDR2 is SVGEGT. In DNA, the CDR3 is TGTGCCAGCAGTTACTCGACTCGGGGCTCTGGCTACACCTTC. It is translated as CASSYSTRGSGYTF.

This clonotype showed up many times. For the CDR3, the DNA is TGCAGTGCCCCTAGGGCGGGAGCGCCAGATACGCAGTATTTT. Its protein is CSAPRAGAPDTQYF. This chain connects TRBV20-1 to TRBJ2-3; 7 bases line up with TRBD2. The CDR3 covers 14 residues. V was pared by 6 bases and J by 4 bases, with 10 bases of the junction left unmatched. Germline CDR1 and CDR2: DFQATT and SNEGSKA (reference sequence).

This chain uses TRBV7-6 with TRBJ2-1; 12 nucleotides line up with TRBD2. The junction had 10 bases not matched to a gene; V was cut back by 5 bases and J by 5 bases. There are 17 residues in the CDR3. Germline CDR1 reads SGHVS; CDR2 reads FNYEAQ. CDR3 bases: TGTGCCAGCAGCCAGAGGGCTAGCGGGAGGGGGCACAATGAGCAGTTCTTC. Translated: CASSQRASGRGHNEQFF.

The table lists this clonotype with many counts. CDR3 sequence reads: CSASELAGWGEQFF. CDR3 DNA sequence: TGCAGTGCTAGTGAACTAGCGGGTTGGGGTGAGCAGTTCTTC. This rearrangement joins TRBV20-1 to TRBJ2-1; TRBD2 matches at 9 bases. The CDR3 sequence is 14 residues long. The V segment lost 3 bases and the J segment 9 bases; nucleotides outside the gene matches: 9. The germline gives CDR1 DFQATT, CDR2 SNEGSKA (reference sequence).

Of note for this clonotype: This may be a read error, as it is one base from a much larger clone. The gene calls are TRBV3-1 and TRBJ2-1, with TRBD2 identical over 7 bases. Per germline, CDR1 LGHDT and CDR2 YNNKEL (reference sequence). The CDR3 consists of 12 residues. CDR3 region: CAISHAGVEQFF. In DNA, the CDR3 is TGTGCCATCAGCCATGCGGGAGTTGAGCAGTTCTTC.

For the CDR3, the DNA is TGTGCCAGTACCCTAGCGGGGGGGAGCTCCTACAATGAGCAGTTCTTC. Translating gives CASTLAGGSSYNEQFF. The chain joins TRBV19 to TRBJ2-1, with 12 bases that match TRBD2. The CDR3 is 16 amino acids. The germline CDR1 and CDR2 sequences are LNHDA and SQIVND (reference sequence). The ends lost 7 bases at V and 0 bases at J; junction bases unmatched: 4.

The chain is built from TRBV5-8 and TRBJ2-3, with 9 bases fitting TRBD2. CDR1 SGHTS and CDR2 YDEGEE come from the germline V gene. J gave up 4 bases and V 5 bases, and 8 bases lay outside the gene matches. CDR3 length: 15 residues. The CDR3, as DNA: TGTGCCAGCAGTCGATTGGGACTAGCCGCAGATACGCAGTATTTT. Its translation: CASSRLGLAADTQYF.

This clonotype was recorded at least ten times. This sequence joins TRBV12-3 or TRBV12-4 and TRBJ1-6; TRBD1 matches 9 bases. The CDR3 runs to 16 residues. Trimming took 5 bases from V and 6 from J; bases not matched to a gene: 8. CDR3 in DNA: TGTGCCAGCAGTCCCACTCGACAGGGGGGTAATTCACCCCTCCACTTT. Protein: CASSPTRQGGNSPLHF.

This clonotype has at least ten counts. The CDR3 loop reads CASSERAGVWTQYF. The CDR3 coding sequence is TGCGCCAGCAGTGAGAGGGCGGGCGTATGGACCCAGTACTTC. The J gene is TRBJ2-5, the V gene TRBV10-2, with D perhaps matching TRBD2 (5 bases). The CDR3 extends over 14 amino acids. Germline CDR1 reads WSHSY; CDR2 reads SAAADI. V lost 2 bases to trimming and J lost 7 bases, with 14 bases between them.

The chain carries TRBV12-3 or TRBV12-4 and TRBJ2-1; unclear D gene. The V and J ends lost 3 bases and 11 bases respectively, with 17 bases between them. The length of the CDR3 is 14 residues. CDR3 nucleotide sequence: TGTGCCAGCAGTTTTGGTCTGAATCACAGTAAGCAGTTCTTC. It yields the protein CASSFGLNHSKQFF.

The table lists this clonotype with a count of one. This may be a read error: a much more frequent sequence differs by one nucleotide. This chain connects TRBV11-2 to TRBJ1-4; D might be TRBD1 (5 bases). The CDR3 covers 16 residues. Germline CDR1 and CDR2: SGHAT and FQNNGV. V dropped 2 bases and J dropped 4 bases, with 14 bases sitting between them. The CDR3 nucleotides are TGTGCCAGCAGCTTAAATCCAGGACACTTTAATGAAAAACTGTTTTTT. Protein sequence: CASSLNPGHFNEKLFF.

The CDR3 nucleotides read TGTGCCTGGAGCTTCCAGGGGGTGGAGGGCACTGAAGCTTTCTTT. This gives the protein CAWSFQGVEGTEAFF. V gene TRBV30 combines with J gene TRBJ1-1; 7 bases match TRBD1. The germline V gene encodes CDR1 GTSNPN and CDR2 SVGIG (reference sequence). This CDR3 is 15 amino acids long. V was pared by 3 bases and J by 4 bases, with 11 bases of the junction left unmatched.

This clonotype was counted a few times. The chain combines TRBV7-2 with TRBJ2-7, with 12 bases matching TRBD2. Unmatched junction bases numbered 7, after V lost 7 bases and J lost 3 bases. CDR1 and CDR2 (germline): SGHTA, FQGNSA. The CDR3 contains 15 residues. As DNA, the CDR3 is TGTGCCAGCATCCTCACGACTAGCGGGAGCTACGAGCAGTACTTC. Residues: CASILTTSGSYEQYF.

The rearrangement uses TRBV28 and TRBJ1-3; D call uncertain. Per the germline V gene, CDR1 is MDHEN and CDR2 is SYDVKM. The CDR3 totals 14 residues. Trimming cost V 6 bases and J 3 bases, with 12 bases left between them. CDR3 in DNA: TGTGCCAGCAGCCTGTCGGGGAATGGAAACACCATATATTTT. It codes for CASSLSGNGNTIYF.

This clonotype showed up many times. CDR3 sequence reads: CAWSHTSGQETQYF. In DNA form, the CDR3 reads TGTGCCTGGAGCCATACTAGCGGCCAAGAGACCCAGTACTTC. This chain connects TRBV30 to TRBJ2-5; 8 nucleotides agree with TRBD2. Germline V lookup: CDR1 GTSNPN, CDR2 SVGIG (reference sequence). Trimming removed 3 bases from V and 1 base from J; junction bases left unmatched: 4. The CDR3 totals 14 residues.

Here the CDR3 DNA reads TGTGCTAGTGGCCCAGGGACTAGCTCCTACAATGAGCAGTTCTTC. Translation: CASGPGTSSYNEQFF. The V and J genes are TRBV12-5 and TRBJ2-1; 8 nucleotides line up with TRBD2. Germline CDR1 LGHNT, CDR2 FRNRAP. The CDR3 spans 15 residues. J lost 0 bases, V lost 6 bases, and 4 bases had no gene match.

This clonotype has at least ten counts. V gene TRBV6-6 combines with J gene TRBJ2-7; D tentatively reads TRBD1 or TRBD2 (5 bases each). The CDR3 contains 14 residues. Germline V gene sequence: CDR1 MNHNY, CDR2 SVGAGI (reference sequence). V lost 2 bases and J lost 6, with 14 bases in between. The CDR3 bases are TGTGCCAGCAGTTACACTGGGACCCTAAGCGAGCAGTACTTC. Protein sequence: CASSYTGTLSEQYF.

This clonotype was recorded at least ten times. The rearrangement joins TRBV5-1 to TRBJ2-7; 7 nucleotides match TRBD1. This CDR3 has 14 amino acids. V shed 0 bases and J 3 bases; nucleotides not matched to a gene: 3. From germline, CDR1 is SGHRS and CDR2 YFSETQ. The CDR3 loop reads CASSLDQGVYEQYF. CDR3 DNA: TGCGCCAGCAGCTTGGATCAGGGGGTCTACGAGCAGTACTTC.

In its sample, this clonotype was seen many times. The V gene is TRBV10-1, the J gene TRBJ2-5, with 7 bases identical to TRBD1. The junction had 5 bases not matched to a gene; V was cut back by 2 bases and J by 2 bases. Germline V gene lookup returns CDR1 WNHNN and CDR2 SYGVQD (reference sequence). There are 15 residues in the CDR3. CDR3 amino acids: CASSEPGQQQETQYF. CDR3 in DNA: TGCGCCAGCAGTGAGCCGGGACAGCAACAAGAGACCCAGTACTTC.

V and J are TRBV2 and TRBJ2-2, with D hard to call. V was clipped by 6 bases and J by 7 bases, with 6 bases between them. The CDR3 has 11 amino acids. Germline V gene sequence: CDR1 SNHLY, CDR2 FYNNEI. The CDR3 DNA reads as TGTGCCAGCAGAGGCGACGGGGAGCTGTTTTTT. Translating gives CASRGDGELFF.

This clonotype occurred many times. The rearrangement links TRBV3-1 to TRBJ1-2; D call uncertain. V gave up 0 bases and J gave up 4 bases, with 12 bases separating them. Germline V gives CDR1 LGHDT, CDR2 YNNKEL (reference sequence). This CDR3 has 15 residues. CDR3 DNA sequence: TGTGCCAGCAGCCAAGAACGTCGGGATTCCTATGGCTACACCTTC. Its translation: CASSQERRDSYGYTF.

This clonotype was seen at least ten times. The J gene is TRBJ2-4, the V gene TRBV27; D might be TRBD1 (6 bases). Per germline, CDR1 MNHEY and CDR2 SMNVEV (reference sequence). The V gene lost 6 bases and the J gene lost 4 bases, with 16 bases spanning the gap. The CDR3 sequence is 15 residues long. In nucleotides, the CDR3 is TGTGCCAGCAGCACACAGGGACGGCTGAAAAACATTCAGTACTTC. Translated: CASSTQGRLKNIQYF.

The table lists this clonotype with a few counts. CDR3 coding DNA: TGTGCCAGCAGCTTGTCTCGGACAGGGGGAACTGAAGCTTTCTTT. Encoded protein: CASSLSRTGGTEAFF. V usage is TRBV7-8 and J usage is TRBJ1-1, with 10 bases lining up with TRBD1. The V gene's germline CDR1 is SGHVS and CDR2 FQNEAQ. This CDR3 has 15 amino acids. After removal of 3 bases from V and 5 bases from J, the junction contained 6 bases not matched to a gene.

The V and J genes are TRBV18 and TRBJ1-4; tentative D call: TRBD1 (6 bases). Trimming took off 0 bases at V and 7 bases at J, with 15 bases between the two ends. The CDR3 has 16 amino acids. CDR1 KGHSH and CDR2 LQKENI come from the germline V gene. CDR3 residues: CASSPPNQGLGEKLFF. CDR3 DNA sequence: TGTGCCAGCTCACCACCGAACCAGGGGCTCGGTGAAAAACTGTTTTTT.

This clonotype has only a few counts. The chain uses TRBV11-2 and TRBJ2-1, with unresolved D. Trimming removed 1 base from V and 4 bases from J, with 20 bases in between. CDR3 length: 18 amino acids. Germline assignment: CDR1 SGHAT and CDR2 FQNNGV. The CDR3 sequence is CASSLASRYGHNYNEQFF. In nucleotides, the CDR3 is TGTGCCAGCAGCTTAGCCAGTCGGTACGGGCACAATTACAATGAGCAGTTCTTC.

Many counts were recorded for this clonotype. V gene TRBV5-1 combines with J gene TRBJ2-2, with 9 positions matching TRBD1. With 4 bases clipped from V and 1 base from J, the junction kept 2 bases outside the gene matches. In germline, CDR1 is SGHRS, CDR2 YFSETQ. The CDR3 loop spans 15 amino acids. CDR3 sequence reads: CASSRGQGNTGELFF. DNA for the CDR3: TGCGCCAGCAGCCGGGGACAGGGGAACACCGGGGAGCTGTTTTTT.

The V gene is TRBV7-6, the J gene TRBJ2-1; 8 bases agree with TRBD2. Germline values: CDR1 SGHVS, CDR2 FNYEAQ. V gave up 4 bases and J gave up 6 bases; unmatched junction bases: 8. The CDR3 totals 15 residues. CDR3 coding DNA: TGTGCCAGCAGCTCACCGGGACTAGGATTCAATGAGCAGTTCTTC. This gives the protein CASSSPGLGFNEQFF.

This clonotype was observed at least ten times. This rearrangement joins TRBV15 to TRBJ1-2; D unresolved. Trimming removed 0 bases from V and 3 bases from J, with 8 bases in between. Germline loops: CDR1 LNHNV, CDR2 YYDKDF (reference sequence). The CDR3 extends over 14 amino acids. The CDR3 nucleotides read TGTGCCACCAGCAGAGATACGGGATACTATGGCTACACCTTC. Translating it yields CATSRDTGYYGYTF. Using reference TRBV15 and TRBJ1-2 for the parts outside the CDR3, the full variable domain is DAMVIQNPRYQVTQFGKPVTLSCSQTLNHNVMYWYQQKSSQAPKLLFHYYDKDFNNEADTPDNFQSRRPNTSFCFLDIRSPGLGDTAMYLCATSRDTGYYGYTFGSGTRLTVV.

Many counts were recorded for this clonotype. The chain combines TRBV19 with TRBJ2-7, with 9 bases matching TRBD1. The CDR3 runs to 13 residues. V dropped 1 base and J dropped 5; count of bases not matched to a gene: 0. Germline lookup yields CDR1 LNHDA and CDR2 SQIVND (reference sequence). For the CDR3, the DNA is TGTGCCAGTAGTATAGGACAGGGGGACGAGCAGTACTTC. Translated, it gives CASSIGQGDEQYF. Using reference TRBV19 and TRBJ2-7 for the parts outside the CDR3, the full variable domain is DGGITQSPKYLFRKEGQNVTLSCEQNLNHDAMYWYRQDPGQGLRLIYYSQIVNDFQKGDIAEGYSVSREKKESFPLTVTSAQKNPTAFYLCASSIGQGDEQYFGPGTRLTVT.